One and the same sample provided the 12 T cell receptor beta chains below, sequenced in a study of blood T cell repertoires in COVID-19. The repertoire was sequenced with immunoSEQ multiplex PCR; TCRdb's copy has only in-frame clones and lacks some. The sample has around 300,000 clones; about 90% are singletons. Sequenced sample: peripheral blood. The receptors shown here come from a woman in her 40s with COVID-19, enrolled during active disease.

The chain recombines TRBV18 with TRBJ2-1; D is uncertain. In germline, CDR1 is KGHSH, CDR2 LQKENI. V lost 1 base and J lost 7, with 8 bases in between. The CDR3 covers 13 residues. Written as DNA, the CDR3 is TGTGCCAGCTCACCACTTATAGAAAATGAGCAGTTCTTC. Amino acid sequence: CASSPLIENEQFF.

J is TRBJ1-1 and V is TRBV5-4, with D unclear. Germline V gene lookup returns CDR1 SGHNT and CDR2 YYREEE (reference sequence). The CDR3 is 15 amino acids. Deletions cut 0 bases from V and 0 bases from J, with 9 bases between. In DNA, the CDR3 is TGTGCCAGCAGCTTGGTACAGCCCATGAACACTGAAGCTTTCTTT. Its translation is CASSLVQPMNTEAFF. Looking up the rest from reference TRBV5-4 and TRBJ1-1 gives the full variable domain: ETGVTQSPTHLIKTRGQQVTLRCSSQSGHNTVSWYQQALGQGPQFIFQYYREEENGRGNFPPRFSGLQFPNYSSELNVNALELDDSALYLCASSLVQPMNTEAFFGQGTRLTVV.

The chain is built from TRBV27 and TRBJ2-3, with 8 bases aligning to TRBD2. The CDR3 has 16 residues. In germline, CDR1 is MNHEY, CDR2 SMNVEV (reference sequence). The J segment lost 8 bases and the V segment lost 5 bases, leaving 15 bases of the junction unmatched. CDR3 DNA sequence: TGTGCCAGCAGTCTCTTGTCCAGCGGGGGTGCTGTTACGCAGTATTTT. Encoded protein: CASSLLSSGGAVTQYF.

This clone was observed a single time. The chain has TRBV5-6 and TRBJ2-4; TRBD1 matches 7 bases. J lost 0 bases, V lost 6 bases, and 15 bases had no gene match. The CDR3 runs to 18 residues. Germline V gives CDR1 SGHDT, CDR2 YYEEEE. The CDR3: CASTSGTVGSLAKNIQYF. The CDR3 DNA reads TGTGCCAGCACCTCCGGGACAGTGGGTTCTCTAGCCAAAAACATTCAGTACTTC.

The chain combines TRBV24-1 with TRBJ1-5; a weak D match, TRBD1 (6 bases). In germline, CDR1 is KGHDR, CDR2 SFDVKD. The CDR3 consists of 16 residues. Trimming shortened V by 2 bases and J by 5 bases, and 15 bases separated the two germline ends. CDR3 DNA sequence: TGTGCCACCAGTGATTCGATCAGGGGACCGTATCAGCCCCAGCATTTT. Its protein is CATSDSIRGPYQPQHF.

The CDR3 is CASSRQGWNTEAFF. CDR3 DNA sequence: TGTGCCAGCAGTCGACAGGGTTGGAACACTGAAGCTTTCTTT. The J gene is TRBJ1-1, the V gene TRBV6-5; 7 nucleotides line up with TRBD1. The germline V gene has CDR1 MNHEY and CDR2 SVGAGI. This CDR3 has 14 residues. J gave up 1 base and V 5 bases, and 4 bases lay outside the gene matches.

The gene calls are TRBV27 and TRBJ2-7; possibly TRBD1 for D (8 bases). Trimming removed 4 bases from V and 4 bases from J, with 26 bases in between. The CDR3 is 18 residues long. The germline V gene encodes CDR1 MNHEY and CDR2 SMNVEV (reference sequence). The CDR3 DNA follows: TGTGCCAGCAGTTACTACAGGGGGGGTCCTATTTTTGCATACGAGCAGTACTTC. The encoded protein is CASSYYRGGPIFAYEQYF.

The chain recombines TRBV12-5 with TRBJ2-3; TRBD2 matches at 10 bases. Germline V lookup: CDR1 LGHNT, CDR2 FRNRAP. CDR3 length: 20 residues. Losses at the gene ends were 1 base for V and 1 base for J; bases not matched to a gene: 14. The CDR3 is CASGLGTTSGPLGGTDTQYF. The CDR3 nucleotides are TGTGCTAGTGGTTTGGGGACGACTAGCGGGCCATTGGGGGGCACAGATACGCAGTATTTT.

The DNA for the CDR3 is TGCAGTGCTAGTCGGGGGAATAGCAATCAGCCCCAGCATTTT. Translated: CSASRGNSNQPQHF. This sequence joins TRBV20-1 and TRBJ1-5; a weak D match, TRBD1 (5 bases). The CDR3 consists of 14 residues. Germline CDR1 is DFQATT and CDR2 is SNEGSKA (reference sequence). The ends were cut back, 3 bases at V and 0 bases at J, with 9 bases in the middle.

This clone was detected once. The V and J genes are TRBV6-5 and TRBJ1-4; D possibly corresponds to TRBD1 (5 bases). This CDR3 is 15 amino acids long. CDR1 MNHEY and CDR2 SVGAGI come from the germline V gene. Deletions cut 2 bases from V and 8 bases from J, with 15 bases between. CDR3 in amino acids: CASSYTSAGNEKLFF. CDR3 nucleotide sequence: TGTGCCAGCAGTTACACCTCGGCAGGGAACGAAAAACTGTTTTTT.

This clone was counted a single time. This chain joins TRBV25-1 and TRBJ1-2, with D possibly matching TRBD1 (5 bases). Trimming shortened V by 4 bases and J by 4 bases, and 13 bases separated the two germline ends. CDR1 and CDR2 (germline): MGHDK, SYGVNS. The CDR3 spans 14 residues. The CDR3 loop reads CASSAPGLFYGYTF. In nucleotides, the CDR3 is TGTGCCAGCAGTGCTCCGGGACTCTTCTATGGCTACACCTTC.

The V and J genes are TRBV5-1 and TRBJ2-5, with 12 nucleotides matching TRBD2. Germline loops: CDR1 SGHRS, CDR2 YFSETQ. The trim removed 2 bases at V and 2 bases at J, leaving 7 bases unmatched. The CDR3 consists of 17 residues. CDR3 protein: CASSFGLAGSIQETQYF. CDR3 in DNA: TGCGCCAGCAGCTTCGGACTAGCGGGATCCATACAAGAGACCCAGTACTTC.